This entry concerns a single TCR beta chain. What it binds is not known. The data originate from a study of cytomegalovirus exposure and HLA in healthy donors. Study conclusions and caveats: Donors belonging to an Asian-associated ancestry cluster reportedly showed fewer N-insertions in productive TCRs than the 666-donor mean, according to what a later analysis found. In an earlier analysis, about 87% or about 30%: the productive usage of most TCR beta V segments. Donor immune exposure was known only as CMV serostatus. HLA alleles showed associations with around 15,000 TCR beta sequences in a later analysis, at a 0.05 false discovery rate.

Germline-derived CDR1 and CDR2 are MDHEN and SYDVKM. This CDR3 region has 15 residues. Between the trimmed V and J ends, which lost 0 bases and 5 bases, there was a span of 12 bases. Researchers ran the PCR with 60 Vbeta and 13 Jbeta primers. Data came from immunoSEQ multiplex PCR; TCRdb stores just in-frame clones and leaves some out. The top ten clones hold around 5% of a sample with roughly 100,000 clones, 60% to 85% of them seen once. Sequencing was done on a sample of PBMCs. This sequence joins TRBV28 and TRBJ2-3; D may be TRBD2 (6 bases). This sequence was found in a female donor in good health and CMV-seropositive. The CDR3 region is CASSLWGTGEDTQYF. In DNA form, the CDR3 reads TGTGCCAGCAGTTTATGGGGCACGGGAGAAGATACGCAGTATTTT.